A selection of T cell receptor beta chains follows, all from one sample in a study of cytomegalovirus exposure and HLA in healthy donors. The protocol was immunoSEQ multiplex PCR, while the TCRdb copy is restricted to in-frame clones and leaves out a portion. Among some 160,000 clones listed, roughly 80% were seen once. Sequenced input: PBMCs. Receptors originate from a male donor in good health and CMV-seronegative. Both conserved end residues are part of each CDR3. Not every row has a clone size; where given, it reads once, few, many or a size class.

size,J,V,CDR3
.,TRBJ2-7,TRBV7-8,CASSSGTSESYEQYF
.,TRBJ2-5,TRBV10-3,CAISRTSGQETQYF
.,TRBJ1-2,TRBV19,CASSILTTAYYGYTF
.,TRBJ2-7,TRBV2,CASSWTGTYEQYF
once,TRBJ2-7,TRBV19,CASSGLSSYEQYF
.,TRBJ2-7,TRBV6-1,CASSEVRRIQEQYF
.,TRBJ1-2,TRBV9,CASSVVGGANYGYTF
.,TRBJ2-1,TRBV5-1,CASSSSGAYNEQFF
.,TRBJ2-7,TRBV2,CASSEAVELAGSEQYF
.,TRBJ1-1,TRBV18,CASSPQGSNTEAFF
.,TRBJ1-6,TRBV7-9,CASSLQGGNSPLHF
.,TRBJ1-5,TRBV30,CAWSPGRDQPQHF
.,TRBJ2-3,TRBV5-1,CASSGLAGVFPSTDTQYF
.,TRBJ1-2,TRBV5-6,CASSFPRDGYTF
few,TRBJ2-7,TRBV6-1,CASSDRDTASYEQYF
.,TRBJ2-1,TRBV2,CARAGLSLNEQFF
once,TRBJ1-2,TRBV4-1,CASSLQQGSYGYTF
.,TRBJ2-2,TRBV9,CASSGYSGSPTGELFF